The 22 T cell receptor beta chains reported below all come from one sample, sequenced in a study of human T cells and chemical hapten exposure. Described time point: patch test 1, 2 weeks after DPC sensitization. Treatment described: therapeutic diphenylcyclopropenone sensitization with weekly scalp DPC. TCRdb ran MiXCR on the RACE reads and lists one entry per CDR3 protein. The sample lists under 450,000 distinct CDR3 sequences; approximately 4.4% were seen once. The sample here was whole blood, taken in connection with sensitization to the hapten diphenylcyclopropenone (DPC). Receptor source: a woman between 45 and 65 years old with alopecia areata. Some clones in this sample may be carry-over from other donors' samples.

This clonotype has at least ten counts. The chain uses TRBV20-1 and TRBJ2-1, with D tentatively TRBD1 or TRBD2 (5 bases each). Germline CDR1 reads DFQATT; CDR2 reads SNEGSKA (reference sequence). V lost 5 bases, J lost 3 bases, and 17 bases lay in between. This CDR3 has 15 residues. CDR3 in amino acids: CSAGGGRGHYNEQFF. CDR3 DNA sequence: TGCAGTGCTGGAGGCGGACGGGGCCACTACAATGAGCAGTTCTTC.

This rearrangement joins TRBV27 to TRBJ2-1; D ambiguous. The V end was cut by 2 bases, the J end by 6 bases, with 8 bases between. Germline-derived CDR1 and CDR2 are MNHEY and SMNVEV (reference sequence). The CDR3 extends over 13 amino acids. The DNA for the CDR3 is TGTGCCAGCAGTTTAAGAGTGGCCAATGAGCAGTTCTTC. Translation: CASSLRVANEQFF.

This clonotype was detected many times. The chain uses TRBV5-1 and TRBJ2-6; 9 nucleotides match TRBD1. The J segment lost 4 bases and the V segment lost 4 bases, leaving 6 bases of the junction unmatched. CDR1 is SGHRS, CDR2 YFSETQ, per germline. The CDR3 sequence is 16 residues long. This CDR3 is CASSTQGASGANVLTF. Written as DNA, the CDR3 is TGCGCCAGCAGCACACAGGGGGCGAGCGGGGCCAACGTCCTGACTTTC.

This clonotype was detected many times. The CDR3 DNA follows: TGTGCCAGCAGCAGCCAGACAGCAACAAATCAGCCCCAGCATTTT. It is translated as CASSSQTATNQPQHF. The rearrangement uses TRBV7-2 and TRBJ1-5; D may be TRBD1 (5 bases). The germline CDR1 and CDR2 sequences are SGHTA and FQGNSA. The CDR3 contains 15 residues. The ends were cut back, 5 bases at V and 4 bases at J, with 15 bases in the middle.

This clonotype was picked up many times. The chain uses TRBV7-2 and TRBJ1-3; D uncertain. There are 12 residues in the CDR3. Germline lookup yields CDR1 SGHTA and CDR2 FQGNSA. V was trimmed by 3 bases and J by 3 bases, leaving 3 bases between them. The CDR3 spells CASSFVGNTIYF. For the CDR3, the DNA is TGTGCCAGCAGCTTTGTTGGAAACACCATATATTTT.

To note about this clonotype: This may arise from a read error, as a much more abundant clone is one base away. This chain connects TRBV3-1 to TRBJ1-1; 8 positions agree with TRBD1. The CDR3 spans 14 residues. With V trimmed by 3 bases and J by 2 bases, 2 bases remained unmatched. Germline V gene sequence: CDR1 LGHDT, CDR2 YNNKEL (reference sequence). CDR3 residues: CASSQGQVNTEAFF. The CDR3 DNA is TGTGCCAGCAGCCAGGGACAGGTTAACACTGAAGCTTTCTTT.

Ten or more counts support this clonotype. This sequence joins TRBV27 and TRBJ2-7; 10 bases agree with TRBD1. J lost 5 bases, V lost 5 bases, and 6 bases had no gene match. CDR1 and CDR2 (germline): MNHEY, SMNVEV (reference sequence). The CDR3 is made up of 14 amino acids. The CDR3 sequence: CASSTRDRGHEQYF. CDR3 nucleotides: TGTGCCAGCAGTACCAGGGACAGGGGCCACGAGCAGTACTTC.

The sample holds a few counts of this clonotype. This CDR3 reads CSLAGAYEQYF. The CDR3 coding sequence is TGCAGTTTAGCGGGGGCCTACGAGCAGTACTTC. This chain links TRBV20-1 with TRBJ2-7, with 9 bases aligning to TRBD2. V trimming: 8 bases; J trimming: 2 bases; junction bases outside the gene matches: 1. This CDR3 comprises 11 residues. Per germline, CDR1 DFQATT and CDR2 SNEGSKA (reference sequence).

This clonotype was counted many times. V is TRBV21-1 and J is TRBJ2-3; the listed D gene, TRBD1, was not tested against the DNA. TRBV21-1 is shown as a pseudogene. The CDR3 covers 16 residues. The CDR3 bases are TGTGCCAGCAGCCCCCAAAAGGCCGCCCTTGGAGATACGCAGTATTTT. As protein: CASSPQKAALGDTQYF.

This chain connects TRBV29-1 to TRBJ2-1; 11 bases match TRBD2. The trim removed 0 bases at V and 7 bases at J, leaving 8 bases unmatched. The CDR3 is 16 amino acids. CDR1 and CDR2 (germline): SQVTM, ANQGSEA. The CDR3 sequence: CSVEDRESSGRNEQFF. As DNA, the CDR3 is TGCAGCGTTGAAGATAGGGAGTCTAGCGGGAGGAATGAGCAGTTCTTC.

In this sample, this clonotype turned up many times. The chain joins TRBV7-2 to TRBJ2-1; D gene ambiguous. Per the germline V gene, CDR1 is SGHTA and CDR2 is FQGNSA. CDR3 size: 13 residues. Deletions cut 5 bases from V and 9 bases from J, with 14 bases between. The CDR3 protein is CASSLPQVGEQFF. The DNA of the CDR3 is TGTGCCAGCAGCCTCCCCCAGGTGGGTGAGCAGTTCTTC.

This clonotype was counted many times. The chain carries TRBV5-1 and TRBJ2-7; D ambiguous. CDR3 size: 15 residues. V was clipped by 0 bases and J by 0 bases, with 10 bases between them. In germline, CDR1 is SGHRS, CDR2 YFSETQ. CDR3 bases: TGCGCCAGCAGCTTGGAACCGGGTAGCTCCTACGAGCAGTACTTC. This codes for CASSLEPGSSYEQYF.

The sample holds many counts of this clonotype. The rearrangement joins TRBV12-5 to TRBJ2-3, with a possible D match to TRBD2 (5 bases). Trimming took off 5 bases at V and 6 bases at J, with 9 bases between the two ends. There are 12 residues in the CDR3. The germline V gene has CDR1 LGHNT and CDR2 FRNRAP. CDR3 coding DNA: TGTGCTAGTGGTCCGGGATTGGATACGCAGTATTTT. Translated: CASGPGLDTQYF.

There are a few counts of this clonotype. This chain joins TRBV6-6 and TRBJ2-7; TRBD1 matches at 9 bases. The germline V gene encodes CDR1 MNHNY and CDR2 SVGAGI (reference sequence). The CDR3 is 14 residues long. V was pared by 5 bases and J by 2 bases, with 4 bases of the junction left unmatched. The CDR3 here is CASSHGTGPYEQYF. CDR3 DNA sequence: TGTGCCAGCAGTCACGGGACAGGGCCCTACGAGCAGTACTTC.

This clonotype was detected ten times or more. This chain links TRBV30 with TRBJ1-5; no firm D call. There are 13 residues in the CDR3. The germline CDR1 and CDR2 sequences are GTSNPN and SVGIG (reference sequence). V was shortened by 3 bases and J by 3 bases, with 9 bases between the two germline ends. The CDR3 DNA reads TGTGCCTGGAGCGCAGGCCCCAATCAGCCCCAGCATTTT. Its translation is CAWSAGPNQPQHF.

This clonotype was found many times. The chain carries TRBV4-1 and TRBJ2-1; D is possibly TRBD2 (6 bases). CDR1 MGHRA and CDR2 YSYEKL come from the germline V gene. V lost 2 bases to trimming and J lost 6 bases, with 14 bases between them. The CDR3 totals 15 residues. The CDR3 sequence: CASSQYGGRPNEQFF. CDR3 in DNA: TGCGCCAGCAGCCAATACGGGGGACGGCCCAATGAGCAGTTCTTC.

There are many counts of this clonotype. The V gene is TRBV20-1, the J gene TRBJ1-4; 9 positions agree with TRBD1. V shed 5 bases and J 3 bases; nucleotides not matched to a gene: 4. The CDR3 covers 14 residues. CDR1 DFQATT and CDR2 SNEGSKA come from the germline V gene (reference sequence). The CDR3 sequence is CSAVRTGANEKLFF. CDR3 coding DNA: TGCAGTGCTGTAAGGACAGGGGCTAATGAAAAACTGTTTTTT.

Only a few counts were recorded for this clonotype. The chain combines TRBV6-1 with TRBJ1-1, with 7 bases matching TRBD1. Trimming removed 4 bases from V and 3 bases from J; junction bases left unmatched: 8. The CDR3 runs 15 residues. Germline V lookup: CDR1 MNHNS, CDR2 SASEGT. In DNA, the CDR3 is TGTGCCAGCAGTGCCCTATCTCAGGGGGACACTGAAGCTTTCTTT. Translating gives CASSALSQGDTEAFF.

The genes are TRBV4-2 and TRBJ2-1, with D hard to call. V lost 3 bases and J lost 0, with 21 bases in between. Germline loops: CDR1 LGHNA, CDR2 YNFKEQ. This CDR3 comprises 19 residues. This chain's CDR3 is CASSHPPSSPTGSYNEQFF. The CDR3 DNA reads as TGTGCCAGCAGCCATCCCCCCTCATCACCTACGGGCTCCTACAATGAGCAGTTCTTC.

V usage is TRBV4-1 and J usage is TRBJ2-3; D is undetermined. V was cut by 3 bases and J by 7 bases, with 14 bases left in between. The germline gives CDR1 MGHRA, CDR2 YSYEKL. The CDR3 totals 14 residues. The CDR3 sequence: CASSHSSGANTQYF. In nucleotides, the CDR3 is TGCGCCAGCAGCCACTCCTCCGGTGCAAATACGCAGTATTTT.

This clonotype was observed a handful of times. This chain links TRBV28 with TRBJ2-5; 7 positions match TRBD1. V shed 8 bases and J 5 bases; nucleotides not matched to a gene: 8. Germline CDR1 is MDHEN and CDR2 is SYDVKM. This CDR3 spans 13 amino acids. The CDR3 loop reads CASGTENVETQYF. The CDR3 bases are TGTGCCAGCGGGACAGAGAATGTGGAGACCCAGTACTTC.

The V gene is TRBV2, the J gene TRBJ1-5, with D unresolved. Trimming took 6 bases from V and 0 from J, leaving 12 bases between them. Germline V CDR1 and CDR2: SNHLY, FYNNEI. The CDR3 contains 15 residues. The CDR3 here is CASREWGGSNQPQHF. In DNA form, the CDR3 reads TGTGCCAGCAGGGAGTGGGGAGGTAGCAATCAGCCCCAGCATTTT.